The clone carrying this T cell receptor (beta chain) was seen at least ten times. Its specificity is unknown. Germline-derived CDR1 and CDR2 are MNHNY and SVGAGI (reference sequence). J was trimmed by 5 bases and V by 5 bases; bases with no gene match: 8. The CDR3 runs to 14 residues. Time point noted: patch test 3, about 24 weeks after DPC sensitization. The treatment was: therapeutic diphenylcyclopropenone sensitization with weekly scalp DPC. From the RACE reads, TCRdb called clonotypes with MiXCR, one entry per CDR3 protein. The sample lists over 70,000 distinct CDR3 sequences; about a tenth were seen once. The entry originates in a study of human T cells and chemical hapten exposure. General observations from the study: Relative to controls, expanded TCRs formed significantly more large CDR3 similarity clusters. High-frequency TCRs, those above 1 in 1000, stayed the same after DPC sensitization.

The clonotype originates from a woman under 40 with alopecia areata. Some clones in this sample may be carry-over from other donors' samples. V and J are TRBV6-6 and TRBJ2-7, with TRBD2 matching over 8 bases. Specimen: whole blood, collected in connection with sensitization to the hapten diphenylcyclopropenone (DPC). The CDR3 sequence is CASSPGLESNEQYF. The CDR3 nucleotides read TGTGCCAGCAGTCCGGGACTAGAATCGAACGAGCAGTACTTC.